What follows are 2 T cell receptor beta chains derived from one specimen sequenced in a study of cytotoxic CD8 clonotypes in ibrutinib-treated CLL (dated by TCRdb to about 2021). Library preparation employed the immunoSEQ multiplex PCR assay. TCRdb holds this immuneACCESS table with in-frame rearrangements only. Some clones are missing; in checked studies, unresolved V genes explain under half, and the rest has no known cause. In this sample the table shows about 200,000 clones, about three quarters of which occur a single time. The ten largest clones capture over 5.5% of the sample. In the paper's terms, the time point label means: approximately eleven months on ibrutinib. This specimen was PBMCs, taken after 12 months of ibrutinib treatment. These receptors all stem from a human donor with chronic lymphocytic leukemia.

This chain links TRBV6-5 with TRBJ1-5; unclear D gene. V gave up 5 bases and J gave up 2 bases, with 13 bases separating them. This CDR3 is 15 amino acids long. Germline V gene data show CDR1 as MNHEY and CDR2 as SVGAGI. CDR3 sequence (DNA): TGTGCCAGCAGTGCCGGCGGGGTAGGCAATCAGCCCCAGCATTTT. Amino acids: CASSAGGVGNQPQHF.

CDR3 sequence reads: CSVHDVGRSNYGYTF. The CDR3 DNA is TGCAGCGTCCACGACGTGGGACGGTCTAACTATGGCTACACCTTC. This chain connects TRBV29-1 to TRBJ1-2; tentatively, D is TRBD1 (5 bases). The ends were cut back, 6 bases at V and 0 bases at J, with 17 bases in the middle. Germline V gene sequence: CDR1 SQVTM, CDR2 ANQGSEA. This CDR3 is 15 amino acids long. The full variable domain, in which reference TRBV29-1 and TRBJ1-2 provide the parts outside the CDR3, is SAVISQKPSRDICQRGTSLTIQCQVDSQVTMMFWYRQQPGQSLTLIATANQGSEATYESGFVIDKFPISRPNLTFSTLTVSNMSPEDSSIYLCSVHDVGRSNYGYTFGSGTRLTVV.